This T cell receptor (beta chain) originates from a study of T cell changes during pregnancy in multiple sclerosis. Some clones are missing from TCRdb's copy, which holds only in-frame ones; the method was immunoSEQ multiplex PCR. The table includes 45,000 to 55,000 clones, under 90% detected once. The germline V gene has CDR1 SGHTA and CDR2 FQGNSA. This CDR3 has 15 residues. V was shortened by 1 base and J by 3 bases, with 13 bases between the two germline ends. The TCR was taken from a female donor in good health, enrolled as a control in a pregnancy study. The material was peripheral blood, obtained in the first trimester of pregnancy. The chain links TRBV7-2 to TRBJ2-7, with D perhaps matching TRBD2 (5 bases). The CDR3 reads CASSLGASSFYEQYF. The CDR3 DNA follows: TGTGCCAGCAGCTTAGGGGCTAGCTCTTTCTACGAGCAGTACTTC.